A selection of T cell receptor beta chains follows, all from one sample in a study of blood T cell repertoires in COVID-19. The data were produced by immunoSEQ multiplex PCR, yet TCRdb's version contains in-frame clones alone and is incomplete. In the table there are about 300,000 clones, over 85% of which are singletons. The material sequenced was PBMCs or T cells enriched from blood (not recorded which). The origin of the receptors is a woman aged 50 to 60 who had been exposed to COVID-19. The CDR3 runs from the conserved cysteine through the conserved F or W. D genes are given only for firm matches. Part of the rows lack a size; the others show once, few, many or a class for expanded clones.

j_call	v_call	d_call	clone_size	cdr3_aa	cdr3_nt
TRBJ1-1	TRBV6-5	-	-	CATRENTEAFF	TGTGCCACTCGAGAGAACACTGAAGCTTTCTTT
TRBJ2-7	TRBV7-9	-	-	CASGQGSYEQYF	TGTGCCAGCGGGCAGGGAAGCTACGAGCAGTACTTC
TRBJ2-1	TRBV7-9	-	-	CASSQGPLLPNPEQFF	TGTGCCAGCAGCCAGGGTCCACTACTACCTAACCCCGAGCAGTTCTTC
TRBJ2-2	TRBV4-1	-	-	CASSQVSGFAGELFF	TGCGCCAGCAGCCAAGTCAGCGGTTTTGCCGGGGAGCTGTTTTTT
TRBJ2-3	TRBV6-1	TRBD2	-	CASSDARVPRGGITDTQYF	TGTGCCAGCAGTGACGCCCGGGTGCCTCGCGGGGGGATCACAGATACGCAGTATTTT
TRBJ1-1	TRBV7-2	TRBD1	once	CASSPGTAGSIEAFF	TGTGCCAGCAGTCCCGGGACAGCTGGGTCCATTGAAGCTTTCTTT
TRBJ2-5	TRBV5-5	-	-	CASSLSGSDVETQYF	TGTGCCAGCAGCTTGAGTGGCAGCGACGTAGAGACCCAGTACTTC
TRBJ2-1	TRBV21-1	-	once	CASKQRREQFF	TGTGCCAGCAAACAACGGAGGGAGCAGTTCTTC
TRBJ2-1	TRBV7-8	TRBD2	-	CASSLTGLAGRYNEQFF	TGTGCCAGCAGCTTGACAGGACTAGCGGGGCGATACAATGAGCAGTTCTTC
TRBJ1-1	TRBV27	-	-	CASSLRGLATALNTEAFF	TGTGCCAGCAGTTTACGAGGTTTGGCGACAGCCCTGAACACTGAAGCTTTCTTT